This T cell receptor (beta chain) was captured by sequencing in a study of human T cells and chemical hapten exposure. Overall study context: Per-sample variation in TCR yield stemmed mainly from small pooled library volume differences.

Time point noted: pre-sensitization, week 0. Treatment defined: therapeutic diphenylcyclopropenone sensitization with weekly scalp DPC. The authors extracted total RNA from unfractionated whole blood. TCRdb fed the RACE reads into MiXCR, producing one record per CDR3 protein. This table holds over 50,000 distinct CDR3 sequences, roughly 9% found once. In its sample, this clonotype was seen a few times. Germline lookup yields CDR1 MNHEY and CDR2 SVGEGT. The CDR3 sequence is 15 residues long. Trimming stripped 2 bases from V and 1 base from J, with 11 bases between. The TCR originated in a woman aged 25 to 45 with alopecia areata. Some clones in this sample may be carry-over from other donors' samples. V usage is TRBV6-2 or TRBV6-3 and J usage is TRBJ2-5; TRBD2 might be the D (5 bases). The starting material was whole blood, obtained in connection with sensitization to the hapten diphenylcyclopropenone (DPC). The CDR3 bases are TGTGCCAGCAGTTACAGGGCGGGTCTCCAAGAGACCCAGTACTTC. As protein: CASSYRAGLQETQYF.